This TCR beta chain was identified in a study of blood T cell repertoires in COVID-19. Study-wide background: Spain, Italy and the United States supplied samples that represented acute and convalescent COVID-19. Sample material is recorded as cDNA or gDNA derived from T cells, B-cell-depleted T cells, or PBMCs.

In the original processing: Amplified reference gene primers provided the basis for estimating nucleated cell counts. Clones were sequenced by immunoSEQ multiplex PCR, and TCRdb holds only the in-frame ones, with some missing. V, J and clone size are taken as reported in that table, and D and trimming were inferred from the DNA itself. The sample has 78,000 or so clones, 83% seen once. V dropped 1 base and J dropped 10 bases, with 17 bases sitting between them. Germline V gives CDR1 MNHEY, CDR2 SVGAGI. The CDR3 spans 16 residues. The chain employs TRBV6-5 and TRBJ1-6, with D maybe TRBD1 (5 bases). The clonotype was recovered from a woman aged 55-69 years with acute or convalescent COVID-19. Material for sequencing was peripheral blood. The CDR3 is CASSYLGRGSTSPLHF. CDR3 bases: TGTGCCAGCAGTTACTTGGGGAGGGGATCAACCTCACCCCTCCACTTT.